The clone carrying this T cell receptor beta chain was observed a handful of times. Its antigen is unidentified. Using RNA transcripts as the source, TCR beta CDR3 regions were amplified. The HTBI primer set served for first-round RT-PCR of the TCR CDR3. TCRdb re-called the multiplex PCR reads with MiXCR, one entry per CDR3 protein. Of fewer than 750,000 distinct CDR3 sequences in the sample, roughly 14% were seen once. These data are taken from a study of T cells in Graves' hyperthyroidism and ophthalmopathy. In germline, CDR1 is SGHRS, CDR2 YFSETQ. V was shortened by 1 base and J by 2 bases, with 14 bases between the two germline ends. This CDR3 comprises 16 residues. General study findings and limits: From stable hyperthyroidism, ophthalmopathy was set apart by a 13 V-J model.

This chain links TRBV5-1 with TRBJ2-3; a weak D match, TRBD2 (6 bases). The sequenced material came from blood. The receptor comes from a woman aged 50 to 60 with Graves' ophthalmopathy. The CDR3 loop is CASSLPTTSVTDTQYF. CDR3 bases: TGCGCCAGCAGCTTGCCAACGACTAGTGTCACAGATACGCAGTATTTT.